This entry lists 5 T cell receptor beta chains sequenced from one sample in a study of Ad26.COV2.S vaccination and SARS-CoV-2 variants. Sequencing used immunoSEQ multiplex PCR; TCRdb keeps in-frame clones, though not all of them. Of 400,000 to 450,000 clones listed, roughly 88% are singletons. As to treatment: about 20 received Ad26.COV2.S at low or high dose, single or two shots; roughly five received placebo; per-sample allocation not given. Day 63 after the first injection of vaccine or placebo was the sampling time. The specimen was peripheral blood, collected in a trial of Ad26.COV2.S vaccine versus placebo. The receptor source for this set is a person aged 18-60 years who received the Ad26.COV2.S COVID-19 vaccine or a placebo.

The chain has TRBV19 and TRBJ2-3; D perhaps matches TRBD1 (6 bases). V lost 5 bases to trimming and J lost 6 bases, with 15 bases between them. This CDR3 contains 14 residues. CDR1 and CDR2 (germline): LNHDA, SQIVND (reference sequence). The CDR3: CASSADRFGDTQYF. The CDR3 coding sequence is TGTGCCAGTAGTGCTGACAGGTTCGGTGATACGCAGTATTTT.

The CDR3 bases are TGTGCCAGCAACGGACAGACCGGTACGCAGTATTTT. Amino acids: CASNGQTGTQYF. The chain employs TRBV9 and TRBJ2-3, with D perhaps TRBD1 (6 bases). Germline V lookup: CDR1 SGDLS, CDR2 YYNGEE. V shed 6 bases and J shed 8 bases, with 13 bases lying between them. The CDR3 is made up of 12 amino acids.

This clone was seen many times. The rearrangement joins TRBV6-5 to TRBJ1-4, with 7 positions matching TRBD1. V shed 8 bases, J shed 8 bases, and the junction held 8 bases outside the gene matches. There are 13 residues in the CDR3. Germline assignment: CDR1 MNHEY and CDR2 SVGAGI. The chain's CDR3 is CASGPRGGEKLFF. CDR3 nucleotide sequence: TGTGCCAGCGGCCCCAGGGGGGGGGAAAAACTGTTTTTT.

The chain combines TRBV5-6 with TRBJ1-2; D remains unclear. The CDR3 length is 15 residues. The V gene lost 1 base and the J gene lost 4 bases, with 14 bases spanning the gap. Germline CDR1 and CDR2: SGHDT and YYEEEE. CDR3 in amino acids: CASSLSTADFYGYTF. The CDR3 DNA reads TGTGCCAGCAGCTTGTCGACCGCGGATTTCTATGGCTACACCTTC.

The J gene is TRBJ2-7, the V gene TRBV10-3; D possibly matches TRBD1 or TRBD2 (5 bases each). The V gene lost 10 bases and the J gene lost 0 bases, with 31 bases spanning the gap. This CDR3 is built from 19 residues. Germline-derived CDR1 and CDR2 are ENHRY and SYGVKD. CDR3 sequence (DNA): TGTGCCACTGGGGCCGATGGAGTGAGCGCTAGCAGTTTCTCCTACGAGCAGTACTTC. It yields the protein CATGADGVSASSFSYEQYF.